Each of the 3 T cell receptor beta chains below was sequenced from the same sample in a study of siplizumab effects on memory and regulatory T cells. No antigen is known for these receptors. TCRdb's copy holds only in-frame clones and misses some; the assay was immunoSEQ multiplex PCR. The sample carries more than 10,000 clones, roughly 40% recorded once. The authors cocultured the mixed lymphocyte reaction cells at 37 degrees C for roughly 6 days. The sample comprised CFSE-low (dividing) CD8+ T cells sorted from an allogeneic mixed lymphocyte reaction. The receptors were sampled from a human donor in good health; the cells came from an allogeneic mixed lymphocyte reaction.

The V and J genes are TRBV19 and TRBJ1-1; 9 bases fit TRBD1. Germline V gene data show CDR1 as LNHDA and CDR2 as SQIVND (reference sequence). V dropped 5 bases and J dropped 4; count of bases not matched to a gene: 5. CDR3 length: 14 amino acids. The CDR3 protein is CASSWTGEGTEAFF. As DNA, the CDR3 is TGTGCCAGTAGTTGGACAGGGGAGGGCACTGAAGCTTTCTTT. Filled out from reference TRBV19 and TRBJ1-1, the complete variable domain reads DGGITQSPKYLFRKEGQNVTLSCEQNLNHDAMYWYRQDPGQGLRLIYYSQIVNDFQKGDIAEGYSVSREKKESFPLTVTSAQKNPTAFYLCASSWTGEGTEAFFGQGTRLTVV.

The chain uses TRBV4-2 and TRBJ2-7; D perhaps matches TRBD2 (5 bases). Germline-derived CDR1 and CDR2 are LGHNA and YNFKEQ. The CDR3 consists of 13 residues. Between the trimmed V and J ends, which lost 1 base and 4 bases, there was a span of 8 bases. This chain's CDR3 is CASSQGGGYEQYF. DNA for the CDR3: TGTGCCAGCAGCCAAGGTGGAGGATACGAGCAGTACTTC.

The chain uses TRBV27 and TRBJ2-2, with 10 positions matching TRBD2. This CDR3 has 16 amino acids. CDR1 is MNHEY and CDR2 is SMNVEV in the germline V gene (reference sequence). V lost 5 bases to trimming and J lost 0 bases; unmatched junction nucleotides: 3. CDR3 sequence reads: CASSILAGANTGELFF. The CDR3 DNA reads TGTGCCAGCAGTATTCTAGCGGGGGCGAACACCGGGGAGCTGTTTTTT.